This T cell receptor (beta chain) is drawn from a study of cytomegalovirus exposure and HLA in healthy donors. The PCR was carried out with 60 Vbeta primers and 13 Jbeta primers. Only in-frame clones appear in the TCRdb table, and some are missing; sequencing was by immunoSEQ multiplex PCR. The sample shows 170,000 or so clones, and roughly 2% sits with its ten largest clones. For this clone: Its antigen remains unidentified.

Study findings and constraints: TCR association rates varied by HLA locus in a later analysis, with DRB1 highest and HLA-C lowest. Most observed TCR sequences were rare, whereas some public TCRs were detected in many donors.

Germline CDR1 is SNHLY and CDR2 is FYNNEI. V lost 4 bases and J lost 2; bases outside the gene matches: 4. This CDR3 is 15 amino acids long. V and J are TRBV2 and TRBJ1-3; 8 bases match TRBD1. Material for sequencing was PBMCs. The sequence derives from a man younger than 40 in good health and CMV-seronegative. This CDR3 is CASSGDRRAGNTIYF. In DNA, the CDR3 is TGTGCCAGCAGTGGGGACAGGCGCGCTGGAAACACCATATATTTT.